This TCR beta chain was obtained from a study of shared clonotypes between healthy human individuals. The data were produced by immunoSEQ multiplex PCR, yet TCRdb's version contains in-frame clones alone and is incomplete. The sample has about 1 million clones, approximately 72% seen once. Turning to this clone: The sample carries other DNA sequences with the same CDR3.

The germline gives CDR1 MDHEN, CDR2 SYDVKM. The ends were cut back, 2 bases at V and 4 bases at J, with 8 bases in the middle. This CDR3 spans 13 amino acids. The J gene is TRBJ1-2, the V gene TRBV28; D not resolved. The TCR was taken from a man aged 18 to 35 in good health. Sequenced: memory CD4+ T cells sorted from blood. The sample's subset: CD45RA-negative fraction. The CDR3 DNA is TGTGCCAGCAGTTTAAGGGCAGGCTATGGCTACACCTTC. Its translation is CASSLRAGYGYTF.